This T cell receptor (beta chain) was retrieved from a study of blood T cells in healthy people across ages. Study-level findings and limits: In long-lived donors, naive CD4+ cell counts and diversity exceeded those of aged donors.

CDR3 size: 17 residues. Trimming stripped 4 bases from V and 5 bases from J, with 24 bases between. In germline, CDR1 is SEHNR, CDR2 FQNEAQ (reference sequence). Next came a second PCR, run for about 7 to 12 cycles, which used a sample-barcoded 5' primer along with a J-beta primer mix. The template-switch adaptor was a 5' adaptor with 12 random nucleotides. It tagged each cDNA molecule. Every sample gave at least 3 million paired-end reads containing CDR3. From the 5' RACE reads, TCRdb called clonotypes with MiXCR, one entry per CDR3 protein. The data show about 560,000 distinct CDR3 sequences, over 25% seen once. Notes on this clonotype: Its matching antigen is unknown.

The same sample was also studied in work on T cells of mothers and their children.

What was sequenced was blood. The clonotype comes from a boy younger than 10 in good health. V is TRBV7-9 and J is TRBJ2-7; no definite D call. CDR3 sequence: CASSSLLLTSSWNEQYF. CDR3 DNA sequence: TGTGCCAGCAGCTCCCTCTTATTGACGAGCTCTTGGAACGAGCAGTACTTC.